This T cell receptor beta chain was observed in a study of blood T cell repertoires in COVID-19. Study in general: Acute and convalescent COVID-19 specimens originated in the United States, Italy and Spain. T cells, B-cell-depleted T cells, or PBMCs provided the cDNA or gDNA that served as material.

The sample holds one count of this clone. Authors' processing steps: Amplification with reference gene primers provided the estimates of nucleated cell counts. Sequenced by immunoSEQ multiplex PCR; TCRdb stores in-frame clones only, minus some. That table supplies the V and J calls and clone size; D and trimming were determined from the DNA. The table records 250,000 or so clones, about 89% of them present only once. The CDR3 spans 13 residues. The V gene's germline CDR1 is SGDLS and CDR2 YYNGEE. Trimming removed 3 bases from V and 2 bases from J, with 7 bases in between. Material: peripheral blood. This chain links TRBV9 with TRBJ2-3, with D unclear. The sequence was obtained from a middle-aged man with active or convalescent COVID-19. The CDR3 reads CASSGGATDTQYF. DNA for the CDR3: TGTGCCAGCAGCGGAGGAGCCACAGATACGCAGTATTTT.